This T cell receptor (beta chain) came from a study of T cell responses to AZD1222 COVID-19 vaccine. Data came from immunoSEQ multiplex PCR; TCRdb stores just in-frame clones and leaves some out. The repertoire consists of around 140,000 clones, with about 90% occurring once and the leading ten covering around 10%. A remark on this clone: Its antigen is unknown.

Researchers grouped second doses given at about 4 or about 12 weeks into one pool. Broader study findings: At baseline, seropositivity was found in only five or six AZD1222 recipients. White British ancestry dominated among donors, who included more females, and clonal diversity was possibly underestimated.

Germline lookup yields CDR1 SGDLS and CDR2 YYNGEE. This CDR3 is 17 amino acids long. The J segment lost 4 bases and the V segment lost 4 bases, leaving 11 bases of the junction unmatched. Sequencing used peripheral blood, obtained 28 days after the second AZD1222 dose. The J gene is TRBJ2-1, the V gene TRBV9, with 10 bases that match TRBD1. The receptor was derived from an adult who received the AZD1222 COVID-19 vaccine. This chain's CDR3 is CASSFSTGTGVYNEQFF. The DNA for the CDR3 is TGTGCCAGCAGCTTCAGCACCGGGACAGGGGTTTACAATGAGCAGTTCTTC. Together with reference TRBV9 and TRBJ2-1, the CDR3 gives the full variable domain: DSGVTQTPKHLITATGQRVTLRCSPRSGDLSVYWYQQSLDQGLQFLIQYYNGEERAKGNILERFSAQQFPDLHSELNLSSLELGDSALYFCASSFSTGTGVYNEQFFGPGTRLTVL.